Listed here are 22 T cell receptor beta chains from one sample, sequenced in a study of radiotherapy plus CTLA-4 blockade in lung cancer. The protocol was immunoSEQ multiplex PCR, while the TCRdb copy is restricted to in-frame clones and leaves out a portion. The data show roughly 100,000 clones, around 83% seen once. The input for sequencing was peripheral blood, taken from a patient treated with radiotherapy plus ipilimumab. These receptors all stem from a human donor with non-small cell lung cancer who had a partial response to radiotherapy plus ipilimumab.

The CDR3 sequence is CAWNPGQGSNQPQHF. The CDR3 nucleotides are TGTGCCTGGAACCCGGGACAGGGGAGCAATCAGCCCCAGCATTTT. This chain connects TRBV30 to TRBJ1-5, with 10 bases matching TRBD1. This CDR3 has 15 amino acids. Germline CDR1 and CDR2: GTSNPN and SVGIG (reference sequence). V lost 4 bases to trimming and J lost 1 base; unmatched junction nucleotides: 4. The full variable domain, rest sourced from reference TRBV30 and TRBJ1-5, is SQTIHQWPATLVQPVGSPLSLECTVEGTSNPNLYWYRQAAGRGLQLLFYSVGIGQISSEVPQNLSASRPQDRQFILSSKKLLLSDSGFYLCAWNPGQGSNQPQHFGDGTRLSIL.

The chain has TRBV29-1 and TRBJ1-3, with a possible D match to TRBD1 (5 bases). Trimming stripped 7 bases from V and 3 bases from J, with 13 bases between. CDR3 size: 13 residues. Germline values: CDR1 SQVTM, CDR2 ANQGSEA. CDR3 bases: TGCAGCGCTTGGTGGGGCAGTGGAAACACCATATATTTT. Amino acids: CSAWWGSGNTIYF.

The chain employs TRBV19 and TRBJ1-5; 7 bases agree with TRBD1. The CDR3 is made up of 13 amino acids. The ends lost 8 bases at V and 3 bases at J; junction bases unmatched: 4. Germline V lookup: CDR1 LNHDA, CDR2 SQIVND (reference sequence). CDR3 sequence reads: CASGTAINQPQHF. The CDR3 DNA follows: TGTGCCAGTGGGACAGCGATCAATCAGCCCCAGCATTTT.

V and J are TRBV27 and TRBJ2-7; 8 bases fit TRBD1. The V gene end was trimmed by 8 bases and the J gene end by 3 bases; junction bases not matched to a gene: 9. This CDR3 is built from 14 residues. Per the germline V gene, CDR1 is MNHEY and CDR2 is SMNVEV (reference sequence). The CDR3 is CASAGQGSNYEQYF. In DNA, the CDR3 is TGTGCCAGCGCCGGACAGGGAAGTAACTACGAGCAGTACTTC.

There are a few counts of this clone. CDR3 DNA sequence: TGTGCCAGCAAAACTAGCGGGAGAACCGGGGAGCTGTTTTTT. It codes for CASKTSGRTGELFF. This sequence joins TRBV2 and TRBJ2-2; 11 positions agree with TRBD2. The V segment lost 7 bases and the J segment 5 bases; nucleotides outside the gene matches: 3. Germline values: CDR1 SNHLY, CDR2 FYNNEI. The CDR3 runs to 14 residues. Drawing the rest from reference TRBV2 and TRBJ2-2, the complete variable domain is EPEVTQTPSHQVTQMGQEVILRCVPISNHLYFYWYRQILGQKVEFLVSFYNNEISEKSEIFDDQFSVERPDGSNFTLKIRSTKLEDSAMYFCASKTSGRTGELFFGEGSRLTVL.

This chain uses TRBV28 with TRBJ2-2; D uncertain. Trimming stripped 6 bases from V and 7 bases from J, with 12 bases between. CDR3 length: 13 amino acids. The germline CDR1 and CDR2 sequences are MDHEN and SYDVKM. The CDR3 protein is CASSKQLYGELFF. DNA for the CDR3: TGTGCCAGCAGCAAACAGTTATACGGGGAGCTGTTTTTT. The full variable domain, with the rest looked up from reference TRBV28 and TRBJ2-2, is DVKVTQSSRYLVKRTGEKVFLECVQDMDHENMFWYRQDPGLGLRLIYFSYDVKMKEKGDIPEGYSVSREKKERFSLILESASTNQTSMYLCASSKQLYGELFFGEGSRLTVL.

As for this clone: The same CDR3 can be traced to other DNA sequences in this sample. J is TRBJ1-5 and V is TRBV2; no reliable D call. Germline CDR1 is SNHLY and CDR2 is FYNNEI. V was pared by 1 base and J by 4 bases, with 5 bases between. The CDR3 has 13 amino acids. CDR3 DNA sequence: TGTGCCAGCAGTGAAGGAGGAAATCAGCCCCAGCATTTT. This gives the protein CASSEGGNQPQHF.

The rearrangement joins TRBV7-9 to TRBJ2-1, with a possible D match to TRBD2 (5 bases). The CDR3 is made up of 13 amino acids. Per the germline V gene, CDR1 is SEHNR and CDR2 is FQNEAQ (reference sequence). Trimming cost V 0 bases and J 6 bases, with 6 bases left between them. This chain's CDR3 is CASSLAGVNEQFF. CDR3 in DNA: TGTGCCAGCAGCTTAGCGGGAGTCAATGAGCAGTTCTTC.

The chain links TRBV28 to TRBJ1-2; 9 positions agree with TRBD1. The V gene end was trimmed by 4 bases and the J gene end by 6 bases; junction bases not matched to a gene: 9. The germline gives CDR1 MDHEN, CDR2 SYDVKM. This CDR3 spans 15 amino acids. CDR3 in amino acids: CASSYRDRVSNGYTF. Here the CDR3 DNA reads TGTGCCAGCAGTTACCGGGACAGGGTTTCGAATGGCTACACCTTC.

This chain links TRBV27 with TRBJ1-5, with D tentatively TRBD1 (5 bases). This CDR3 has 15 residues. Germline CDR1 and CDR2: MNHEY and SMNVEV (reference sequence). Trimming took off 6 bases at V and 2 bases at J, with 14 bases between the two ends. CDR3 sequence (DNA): TGTGCCAGCAGCTCAGGGTCCGGAGGCAATCAGCCCCAGCATTTT. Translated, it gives CASSSGSGGNQPQHF.

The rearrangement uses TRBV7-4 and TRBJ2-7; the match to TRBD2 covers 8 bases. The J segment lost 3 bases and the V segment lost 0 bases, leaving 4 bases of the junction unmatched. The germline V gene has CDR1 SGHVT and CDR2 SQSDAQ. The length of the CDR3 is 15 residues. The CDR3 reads CASSLALAENYEQYF. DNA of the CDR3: TGTGCCAGCAGCTTAGCACTAGCGGAGAACTACGAGCAGTACTTC.

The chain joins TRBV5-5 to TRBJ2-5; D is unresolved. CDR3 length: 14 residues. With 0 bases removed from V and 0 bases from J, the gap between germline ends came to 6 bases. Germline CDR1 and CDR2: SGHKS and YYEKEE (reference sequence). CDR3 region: CASSLGAYQETQYF. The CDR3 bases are TGTGCCAGCAGCTTGGGGGCGTACCAAGAGACCCAGTACTTC.

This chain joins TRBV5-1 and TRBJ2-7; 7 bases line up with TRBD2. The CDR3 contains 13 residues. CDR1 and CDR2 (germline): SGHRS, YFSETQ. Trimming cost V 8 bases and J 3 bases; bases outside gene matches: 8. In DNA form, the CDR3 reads TGCGCCAGTACCCCGTCTAGCGGCTACGAGCAGTACTTC. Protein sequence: CASTPSSGYEQYF.

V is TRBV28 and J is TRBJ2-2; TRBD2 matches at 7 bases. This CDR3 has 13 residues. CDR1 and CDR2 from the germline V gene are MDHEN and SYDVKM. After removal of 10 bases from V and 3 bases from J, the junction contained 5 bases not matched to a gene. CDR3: CATKGRDTGELFF. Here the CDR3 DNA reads TGTGCCACCAAAGGGAGGGACACCGGGGAGCTGTTTTTT.

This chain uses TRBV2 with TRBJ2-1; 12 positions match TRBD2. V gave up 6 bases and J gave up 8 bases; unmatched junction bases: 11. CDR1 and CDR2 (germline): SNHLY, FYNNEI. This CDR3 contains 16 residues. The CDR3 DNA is TGTGCCAGCAGCCCTAGCGGGAGGGCCGGTTCAGATGAGCAGTTCTTC. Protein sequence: CASSPSGRAGSDEQFF.

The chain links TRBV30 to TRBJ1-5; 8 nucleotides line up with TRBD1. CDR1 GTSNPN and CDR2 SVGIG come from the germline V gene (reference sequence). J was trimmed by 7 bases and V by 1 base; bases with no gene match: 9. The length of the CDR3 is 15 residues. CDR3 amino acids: CAWSELTGVKQPQHF. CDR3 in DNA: TGTGCCTGGAGTGAGTTGACAGGGGTGAAGCAGCCCCAGCATTTT.

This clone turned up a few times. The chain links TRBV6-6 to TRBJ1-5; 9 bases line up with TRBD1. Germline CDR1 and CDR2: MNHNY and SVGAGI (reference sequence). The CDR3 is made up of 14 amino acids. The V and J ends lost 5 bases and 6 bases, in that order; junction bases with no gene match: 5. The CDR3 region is CASSPGQGGQPQHF. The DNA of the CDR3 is TGTGCCAGCAGTCCGGGACAGGGAGGTCAGCCCCAGCATTTT.

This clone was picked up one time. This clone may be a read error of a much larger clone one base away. The CDR3 protein is CASSPGQDYGYTF. Written as DNA, the CDR3 is TGTGCCAGCAGCCCGGGACAGGACTATGGCTACACCTTC. This sequence joins TRBV4-2 and TRBJ1-2; 8 bases are shared with TRBD1. Unmatched junction bases numbered 1, after V lost 4 bases and J lost 3 bases. This CDR3 has 13 amino acids. Germline assignment: CDR1 LGHNA and CDR2 YNFKEQ.

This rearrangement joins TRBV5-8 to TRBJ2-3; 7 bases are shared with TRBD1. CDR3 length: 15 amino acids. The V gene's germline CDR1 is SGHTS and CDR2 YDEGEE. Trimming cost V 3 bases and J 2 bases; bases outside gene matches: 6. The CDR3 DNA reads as TGTGCCAGCAGCTGGGGACAGAGGGCCACAGATACGCAGTATTTT. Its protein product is CASSWGQRATDTQYF.

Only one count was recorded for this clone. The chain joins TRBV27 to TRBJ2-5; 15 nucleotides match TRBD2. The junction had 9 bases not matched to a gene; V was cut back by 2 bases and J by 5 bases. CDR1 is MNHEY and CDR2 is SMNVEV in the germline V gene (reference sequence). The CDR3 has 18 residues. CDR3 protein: CASSLRSGTSGRTETQYF. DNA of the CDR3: TGTGCCAGCAGTTTACGCTCCGGGACTAGCGGGAGGACGGAGACCCAGTACTTC.

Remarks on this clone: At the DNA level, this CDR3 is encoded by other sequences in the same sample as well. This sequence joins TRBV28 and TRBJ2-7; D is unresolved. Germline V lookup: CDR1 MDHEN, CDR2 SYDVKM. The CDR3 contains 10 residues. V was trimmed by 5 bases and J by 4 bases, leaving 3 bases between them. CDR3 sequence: CASSRYEQYF. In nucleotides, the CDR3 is TGTGCCAGCAGTCGTTACGAGCAGTACTTC.

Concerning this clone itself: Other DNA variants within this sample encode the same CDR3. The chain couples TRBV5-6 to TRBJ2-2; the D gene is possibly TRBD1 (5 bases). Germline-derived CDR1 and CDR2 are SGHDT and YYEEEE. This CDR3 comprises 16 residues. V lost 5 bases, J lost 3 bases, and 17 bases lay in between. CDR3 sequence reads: CASRGSTGRHTGELFF. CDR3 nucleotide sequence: TGTGCCAGCAGAGGATCAACAGGACGTCACACCGGGGAGCTGTTTTTT.